The 14 T cell receptor beta chains below all came from one sample that was sequenced in a study of cytomegalovirus exposure and HLA in healthy donors. In the PCR, 60 Vbeta and 13 Jbeta primers were used. Here immunoSEQ multiplex PCR was the method, and the copy in TCRdb shows in-frame clones only, minus some. The sample lists 200,000 to 250,000 clones, roughly 70% occurring once. The sample comprised PBMCs. Every receptor here comes from a woman in her twenties or thirties in good health and CMV-seronegative.

This chain uses TRBV19 with TRBJ1-5; 8 bases map to TRBD1. There are 18 residues in the CDR3. Germline V gene data show CDR1 as LNHDA and CDR2 as SQIVND (reference sequence). Unmatched junction bases numbered 18, after V lost 10 bases and J lost 1 base. The CDR3 DNA sequence: TGTGCCACAAACGATGACTATCAGGGGGCGAGGAGCAATCAGCCCCAGCATTTT. Its translation is CATNDDYQGARSNQPQHF.

This clone was observed a single time. DNA for the CDR3: TGCGCCAGCAGAGATCGTACAGGGGGGAGAATCTACGAGCAGTACTTC. Translated, it gives CASRDRTGGRIYEQYF. The J gene is TRBJ2-7, the V gene TRBV5-1; 8 bases are shared with TRBD1. V shed 5 bases, J shed 3 bases, and the junction held 13 bases outside the gene matches. This CDR3 is built from 16 residues. CDR1 is SGHRS and CDR2 is YFSETQ in the germline V gene.

Concerning this clone itself: One end of the junction fails to match germline, which may point to a read error. The chain recombines TRBV7-9 with TRBJ2-3; 9 bases map to TRBD1. The CDR3 extends over 16 amino acids. The germline CDR1 and CDR2 sequences are SEHNR and FQNEAQ (reference sequence). The CDR3 DNA reads TGTTCCAGCAGCGCTCGGGACAGGGTTTGGACAGATACGCAGTATTTT. Translated: CSSSARDRVWTDTQYF. Full variable domain (missing parts from reference TRBV7-9 and TRBJ2-3): DTGVSQNPRHKITKRGQNVTFRCDPISEHNRLYWYRQTLGQGPEFLTYFQNEAQLEKSRLLSDRFSAERPKGSFSTLEIQRTEQGDSAMYLCSSSARDRVWTDTQYFGPGTRLTVL.

The rearrangement joins TRBV18 to TRBJ2-5; 7 bases align to TRBD1. V was pared by 1 base and J by 5 bases, with 7 bases of the junction left unmatched. Germline V CDR1 and CDR2: KGHSH, LQKENI. This CDR3 region has 15 residues. CDR3: CASSPLGQTKETQYF. In nucleotides, the CDR3 is TGTGCCAGCTCACCACTGGGACAGACAAAGGAGACCCAGTACTTC.

This rearrangement joins TRBV7-9 to TRBJ2-5; D might be TRBD2 (6 bases). V was cut by 5 bases and J by 1 base, with 11 bases left in between. The CDR3 spans 14 residues. Germline lookup yields CDR1 SEHNR and CDR2 FQNEAQ (reference sequence). CDR3 nucleotides: TGTGCCAGCAGCCCCCTAGCGTCCCAAGAGACCCAGTACTTC. Protein product: CASSPLASQETQYF.

As to this clone: The junction shows a germline mismatch at one end, possibly a read error. The chain couples TRBV7-9 to TRBJ1-2, with 7 bases lining up with TRBD1. The CDR3 has 14 amino acids. Germline assignment: CDR1 SEHNR and CDR2 FQNEAQ (reference sequence). The CDR3 region is CSSSFRDSNYGYTF. CDR3 DNA sequence: TGTTCCAGCAGCTTCCGGGACAGCAACTATGGCTACACCTTC.

V and J are TRBV15 and TRBJ2-1, with D perhaps matching TRBD2 (7 bases). The CDR3 spans 16 residues. V was trimmed by 2 bases and J by 9 bases, leaving 20 bases between them. The germline CDR1 and CDR2 sequences are LNHNV and YYDKDF (reference sequence). The CDR3 DNA reads as TGTGCCACCAGCAGAAGGGGGTCCCCCCAGCGGGGTGAGCAGTTCTTC. Encoded protein: CATSRRGSPQRGEQFF. The whole variable domain, filled in from reference TRBV15 and TRBJ2-1, reads DAMVIQNPRYQVTQFGKPVTLSCSQTLNHNVMYWYQQKSSQAPKLLFHYYDKDFNNEADTPDNFQSRRPNTSFCFLDIRSPGLGDTAMYLCATSRRGSPQRGEQFFGPGTRLTVL.

Concerning this clone: This likely reflects a read error, since a far larger clone is one base away. The rearrangement uses TRBV29-1 and TRBJ1-1; possibly TRBD1 for D (6 bases). The CDR3 loop spans 12 amino acids. Per the germline V gene, CDR1 is SQVTM and CDR2 is ANQGSEA. CDR3 residues: CSVRDINTDAFF. In nucleotides, the CDR3 is TGCAGCGTTCGGGACATAAACACTGACGCTTTCTTT.

The chain recombines TRBV7-9 with TRBJ2-5, with 9 nucleotides matching TRBD2. The J segment lost 2 bases and the V segment lost 6 bases, leaving 10 bases of the junction unmatched. The CDR3 totals 16 residues. Germline V CDR1 and CDR2: SEHNR, FQNEAQ (reference sequence). This chain's CDR3 is CASSQRLADSQETQYF. DNA for the CDR3: TGTGCCAGCAGTCAACGACTAGCGGATTCACAAGAGACCCAGTACTTC.

In this sample, this clone turned up once. The V and J genes are TRBV6-6 and TRBJ1-3; perhaps TRBD1 as D (5 bases). Germline CDR1 is MNHNY and CDR2 is SVGAGI (reference sequence). The CDR3 is 14 amino acids. V dropped 9 bases and J dropped 7 bases, with 19 bases sitting between them. CDR3 protein: CASSQAFQGNTIYF. CDR3 DNA: TGTGCCAGTTCTCAGGCTTTCCAGGGTAACACCATATATTTT.

V is TRBV7-9 and J is TRBJ2-7; D perhaps matches TRBD2 (5 bases). The CDR3 spans 12 residues. V was trimmed by 5 bases and J by 3 bases, leaving 8 bases between them. Per the germline V gene, CDR1 is SEHNR and CDR2 is FQNEAQ (reference sequence). This CDR3 reads CASSPGDYEQYF. In nucleotides, the CDR3 is TGTGCCAGCAGCCCCGGGGACTACGAGCAGTACTTC.

The sample holds one count of this clone. The genes are TRBV2 and TRBJ2-2, with 9 bases identical to TRBD1. The germline gives CDR1 SNHLY, CDR2 FYNNEI. V shed 4 bases and J 6 bases; nucleotides not matched to a gene: 3. This CDR3 spans 14 amino acids. The CDR3 here is CASSGDRVAGELFF. CDR3 sequence (DNA): TGTGCCAGCAGTGGGGACAGGGTAGCCGGGGAGCTGTTTTTT. The whole variable domain, remainder taken from reference TRBV2 and TRBJ2-2, is EPEVTQTPSHQVTQMGQEVILRCVPISNHLYFYWYRQILGQKVEFLVSFYNNEISEKSEIFDDQFSVERPDGSNFTLKIRSTKLEDSAMYFCASSGDRVAGELFFGEGSRLTVL.

This clone was picked up a small number of times. The chain combines TRBV10-3 with TRBJ2-2; TRBD2 matches 7 bases. The CDR3 has 15 amino acids. CDR1 and CDR2 from the germline V gene are ENHRY and SYGVKD. The V and J ends lost 3 bases and 1 base, in that order; junction bases with no gene match: 2. The CDR3 protein is CAISDSSGNTGELFF. The CDR3 region has the DNA TGTGCCATCAGTGATTCTAGCGGGAACACCGGGGAGCTGTTTTTT.

This clone has just one count. The junction departs from germline at one end; a sequencing error may be responsible. J is TRBJ2-7 and V is TRBV4-2, with TRBD2 matching 7 bases. Germline V lookup: CDR1 LGHNA, CDR2 YNFKEQ. The CDR3 runs 16 residues. The CDR3, as DNA: TGTGCCAGCAGCCAAGAATTTAGCGGGCGGGCCAACGAGCACTCCTTC. Translation: CASSQEFSGRANEHSF.